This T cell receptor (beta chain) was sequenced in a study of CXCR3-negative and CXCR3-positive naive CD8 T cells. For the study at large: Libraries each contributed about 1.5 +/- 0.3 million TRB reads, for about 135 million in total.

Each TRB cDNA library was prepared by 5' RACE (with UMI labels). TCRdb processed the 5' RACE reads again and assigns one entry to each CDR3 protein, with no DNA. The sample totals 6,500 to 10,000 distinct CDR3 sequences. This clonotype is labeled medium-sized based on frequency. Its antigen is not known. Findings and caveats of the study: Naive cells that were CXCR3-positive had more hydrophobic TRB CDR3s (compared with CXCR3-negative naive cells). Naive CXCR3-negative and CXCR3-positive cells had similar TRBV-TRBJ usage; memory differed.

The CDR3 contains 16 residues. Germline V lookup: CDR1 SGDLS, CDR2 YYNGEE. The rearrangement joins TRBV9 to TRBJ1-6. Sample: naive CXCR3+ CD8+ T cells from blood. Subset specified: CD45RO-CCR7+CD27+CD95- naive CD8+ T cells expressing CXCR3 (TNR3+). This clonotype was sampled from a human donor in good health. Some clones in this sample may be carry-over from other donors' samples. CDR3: CASSATTTGSNSPLHF.